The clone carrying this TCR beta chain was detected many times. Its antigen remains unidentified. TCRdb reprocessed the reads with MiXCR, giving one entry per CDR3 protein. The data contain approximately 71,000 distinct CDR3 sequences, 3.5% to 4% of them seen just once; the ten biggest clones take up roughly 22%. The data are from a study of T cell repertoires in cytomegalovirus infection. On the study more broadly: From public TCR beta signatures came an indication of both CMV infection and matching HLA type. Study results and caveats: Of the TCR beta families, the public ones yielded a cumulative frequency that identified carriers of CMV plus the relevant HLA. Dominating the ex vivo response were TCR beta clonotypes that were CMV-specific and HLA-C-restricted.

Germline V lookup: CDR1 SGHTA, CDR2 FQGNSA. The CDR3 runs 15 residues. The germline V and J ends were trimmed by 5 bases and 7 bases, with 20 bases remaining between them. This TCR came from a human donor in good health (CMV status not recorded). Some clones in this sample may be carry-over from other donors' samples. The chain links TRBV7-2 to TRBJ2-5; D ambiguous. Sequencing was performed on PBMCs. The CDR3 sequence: CASSPPHGNLGTQYF. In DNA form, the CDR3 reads TGTGCCAGCAGCCCCCCCCATGGGAACCTGGGGACCCAGTACTTC.